A single sample gave rise to the 14 T cell receptor beta chains below, sequenced in a study of regulatory T cells in long-lasting Graves disease. Arm-PCR of CDR3 regions with iRepertoire HTBI primers generated TCR beta libraries. One entry per CDR3 protein, called by TCRdb with MiXCR from the multiplex PCR reads. This table holds 420,000 or so distinct CDR3 sequences, roughly 15% found once. Stated time point: newly diagnosed GD, antithyroid drugs for less than 3 months. With RNA extracted from PBMCs as input, the TCR library was made. The same sample was also used in a study of T cells in Graves' hyperthyroidism and ophthalmopathy.

The source material was peripheral blood mononuclear cells (PBMCs), sampled at new diagnosis, from a patient treated with antithyroid drugs. These TCRs come from a woman in her late teens or twenties with Graves disease.

Ten or more counts support this clonotype. The V call is TRBV18, the J call TRBJ2-5; TRBD2 matches at 8 bases. The CDR3 is 16 amino acids. V lost 2 bases and J lost 5; bases outside the gene matches: 10. Germline V gives CDR1 KGHSH, CDR2 LQKENI. The CDR3 region is CASSPKSSGSGETQYF. DNA for the CDR3: TGTGCCAGCTCACCAAAGTCCAGCGGGAGTGGGGAGACCCAGTACTTC.

This chain connects TRBV5-6 to TRBJ2-1; D unresolved. The CDR3 is 11 residues long. Deletions cut 0 bases from V and 9 bases from J, with 4 bases between. Germline V gene lookup returns CDR1 SGHDT and CDR2 YYEEEE. CDR3 sequence: CASSLVLEQFF. The DNA of the CDR3 is TGTGCCAGCAGCTTGGTTCTTGAGCAGTTCTTC.

This clonotype was seen many times. The rearrangement links TRBV20-1 to TRBJ2-1; tentatively, D is TRBD2 (5 bases). Germline CDR1 DFQATT, CDR2 SNEGSKA (reference sequence). The V and J ends lost 5 bases and 9 bases respectively, with 14 bases between them. The CDR3 is 12 residues long. The DNA of the CDR3 is TGCAGTGCTGCTAGAGGGCTGGGTGAGCAGTTCTTC. This gives the protein CSAARGLGEQFF.

This clonotype was counted many times. The chain has TRBV7-2 and TRBJ2-3; 13 bases agree with TRBD2. Germline CDR1 SGHTA, CDR2 FQGNSA. The CDR3 is 17 amino acids. Germline trimming cut 3 bases from V and 3 bases from J; bases unmatched to any gene: 6. DNA of the CDR3: TGTGCCAGCAGCTTTGCTAGACTAGCGGGAGGTACAGATACGCAGTATTTT. It yields the protein CASSFARLAGGTDTQYF.

This clonotype was counted ten times or more. J is TRBJ1-1 and V is TRBV20-1, with no clear D. Trimming pared 0 bases from V and 0 bases from J, leaving 14 bases between. Germline V gene data show CDR1 as DFQATT and CDR2 as SNEGSKA (reference sequence). CDR3 length equals 16 residues. The CDR3 region is CSARDLRSQMNTEAFF. Here the CDR3 DNA reads TGCAGTGCTAGAGATCTCAGGTCGCAGATGAACACTGAAGCTTTCTTT.

This clonotype came up many times. This chain's CDR3 is CASSISGPDTQYF. DNA for the CDR3: TGTGCCAGCAGCATATCGGGCCCAGATACGCAGTATTTT. The chain joins TRBV28 to TRBJ2-3; D is undetermined. Trimming left V 6 bases short and J 4 bases short, with 11 bases between. The CDR3 contains 13 residues. Germline V CDR1 and CDR2: MDHEN, SYDVKM.

This clonotype was observed many times. J is TRBJ2-7 and V is TRBV2, with D tentatively TRBD1 (6 bases). This CDR3 comprises 15 residues. Germline values: CDR1 SNHLY, CDR2 FYNNEI. The germline V and J ends were trimmed by 8 bases and 3 bases, with 20 bases remaining between them. CDR3 nucleotides: TGTGCCAGCTCCCACCGGGACAAGGCCTACTACGAGCAGTACTTC. As protein: CASSHRDKAYYEQYF.

There are many counts of this clonotype. The CDR3 region is CASSPTTSSETQYF. The CDR3 bases are TGTGCCAGCAGCCCCACGACTTCCTCAGAGACCCAGTACTTC. This chain uses TRBV7-6 with TRBJ2-5, with D hard to call. The CDR3 is 14 residues long. Germline V CDR1 and CDR2: SGHVS, FNYEAQ. Between the trimmed V and J ends, which lost 5 bases and 4 bases, there was a span of 14 bases.

This clonotype has more than one count but fewer than ten. The rearrangement uses TRBV5-6 and TRBJ2-1, with 7 bases matching TRBD2. J was trimmed by 10 bases and V by 2 bases; bases with no gene match: 9. The CDR3 loop spans 14 amino acids. Germline V gene lookup returns CDR1 SGHDT and CDR2 YYEEEE. The DNA for the CDR3 is TGTGCCAGCAGCTTCGGGACTACCCAACAGGAGCAGTTCTTC. It encodes CASSFGTTQQEQFF.

This chain links TRBV9 with TRBJ1-2; unclear D gene. The length of the CDR3 is 13 residues. Germline values: CDR1 SGDLS, CDR2 YYNGEE. Trimming cost V 5 bases and J 4 bases, with 12 bases left between them. CDR3 sequence reads: CASSQSGGYGYTF. CDR3 bases: TGTGCCAGCAGTCAGAGTGGAGGCTATGGCTACACCTTC.

This clonotype was seen only a few times. The chain combines TRBV7-2 with TRBJ2-4; a possible D gene is TRBD1 (6 bases). V gave up 0 bases and J gave up 10 bases, with 13 bases separating them. Germline CDR1 and CDR2: SGHTA and FQGNSA. The CDR3 runs to 14 residues. CDR3 in DNA: TGTGCCAGCAGCTTAGCCCGGACAGACTGGATTCAGTACTTC. Translating it yields CASSLARTDWIQYF.

A few counts support this clonotype. The J gene is TRBJ2-6, the V gene TRBV7-2, with TRBD2 identical over 14 bases. J lost 2 bases, V lost 5 bases, and 5 bases had no gene match. This CDR3 region has 18 residues. From germline, CDR1 is SGHTA and CDR2 FQGNSA. CDR3 protein: CASSPGLAGVPGANVLTF. The CDR3 region has the DNA TGTGCCAGCAGCCCGGGACTAGCGGGAGTACCTGGGGCCAACGTCCTGACTTTC.

The chain couples TRBV9 to TRBJ2-6, with D maybe TRBD2 (5 bases). The V end lost 3 bases, the J end lost 0 bases, and 16 bases lay between the germline ends. This CDR3 comprises 18 residues. Germline V CDR1 and CDR2: SGDLS, YYNGEE. CDR3 loop: CASSAVLGSPSGANVLTF. The DNA for the CDR3 is TGTGCCAGCAGCGCAGTCCTGGGGAGTCCCTCTGGGGCCAACGTCCTGACTTTC.

On this clonotype itself: A read error may be the cause here, since a much bigger clone is one base away. This chain joins TRBV7-2 and TRBJ2-5, with D possibly TRBD1 on 6 matching bases. V lost 3 bases and J lost 4, with 9 bases in between. The CDR3 has 13 amino acids. Germline-derived CDR1 and CDR2 are SGHTA and FQGNSA. The chain's CDR3 is CASSFAGVETQYF. The CDR3, as DNA: TGTGCCAGCAGCTTTGCAGGGGTAGAGACCCAGTACTTC. Combining the CDR3 with reference TRBV7-2 and TRBJ2-5 gives the whole variable domain GAGVSQSPSNKVTEKGKDVELRCDPISGHTALYWYRQSLGQGLEFLIYFQGNSAPDKSGLPSDRFSAERTGGSVSTLTIQRTQQEDSAVYLCASSFAGVETQYFGPGTRLLVL.